This T cell receptor (beta chain) was captured in a study of blood T cell repertoires in COVID-19 (TCRdb year 2020). Turning to the overall study: Samples covering the acute and convalescent phases of COVID-19 were provided by collaborators in the United States, Italy and Spain. The prospective study material was composed of cDNA or gDNA derived from T cells, B-cell-depleted T cells, or PBMCs. Deeply sampled blood TCRbeta repertoires from subjects exposed to, actively infected with, or recovered from COVID-19 were included in the dataset. The repertoires were released in a freely available public database meant as a resource for research on the immune response to SARS-CoV-2. The samples were drawn from two sources: the first 160 participants of the ongoing ImmuneRACE study, and approximately 1,300 subjects contributed by 6 global collaborators. Nearly every sample came with metadata listing a de-identified subject ID, COVID-19 status, age in years and sex. Where HLA class I and class II types were available, the types were taken from metadata supplied by the sample provider, not from assay-based typing.

TCRbeta CDR3 regions were amplified from genomic DNA using the immunoSEQ Assay, a bias-controlled multiplex PCR. Per the original workflow: The number of nucleated cells in each sample was estimated from the amplification of reference gene primers within the assay. To quantify the absolute abundance of each unique TCRbeta CDR3 rearrangement, sequence reads were collapsed and filtered. For each sample, productive Simpson clonality was calculated by taking the square root of Simpson's diversity index across productive rearrangements. TCRdb holds this immuneACCESS table with in-frame rearrangements only. Some clones are missing; in checked studies, unresolved V genes explain under half, and the rest has no known cause. V and J calls and clone size follow that table, whereas D and trimming were derived from the DNA. The sample includes some 210,000 clones, with around 81% observed a single time. The ten largest make up just under 9% of the sample.

Results and caveats for the whole study, not just this receptor: The quantity of clinical and demographic metadata differed by source and by participant and was supplied without curation.

A note on this clone: This receptor's antigen is unknown. No much larger clone is present one base from it, and per-base qualities are unavailable.

Enrolling through a virtual design, the prospective study's participants ranged in age from roughly 18 to 90 years and lived across about two dozen United States geographic areas. In the prospective study, cohorts were assigned on the basis of participant-reported clinical history obtained from a screening survey and a study questionnaire. Mobile phlebotomists in the prospective study collected whole blood, serum and a nasopharyngeal or oropharyngeal swab from every participant. Prospective study participants could optionally give additional blood draws and questionnaires over an approximately two-month period. Before DNA extraction, blood samples from the prospective study were shipped at room temperature or frozen. The CDR3 runs 15 amino acids, cysteine and phenylalanine included. Only the CDR3 DNA stays, 45 bases, in frame from base 1. Via the germline V gene, CDR1 is MRHNA and CDR2 SNTAGT. Relative to germline, V is 4 bases shorter and J is 0 bases shorter, with 10 bases between their ends.

This clonotype was sampled from a woman aged 45-65 years with acute COVID-19. Sequencing was done on a sample of PBMCs or T cells enriched from blood (not recorded which). Recombination connected TRBV6-4 to TRBJ2-1, and possibly TRBD1, on 6 matching bases. The base sequence is TGTGCCAGCAGTGTAGGGACAAGCTCCTACAATGAGCAGTTCTTC. It translates as CASSVGTSSYNEQFF.